This T cell receptor beta chain appears in the sequencing data of a study of T-cell reconstitution after alpha-beta-depleted transplantation in children. It was with unique molecular identifiers that the TCRbeta library was prepared. Via MiXCR, TCRdb re-called the PCR reads, giving one row per CDR3 protein. The data show approximately 190,000 distinct CDR3 sequences, around 9.2% seen once. Findings and limits, study-wide: Surviving recipient cells, namely T cells and thymic progenitors, were the source of high day-60 TCRbeta diversity in some patients.

For this clonotype: Its matching antigen is unknown. The junction departs from the called germline gene at one end, perhaps through a read error.

Germline assignment: CDR1 GTSNPN and CDR2 SVGIG (reference sequence). CDR3 size: 13 residues. Material: PBMCs, mostly from graft donor cells, obtained 360 days after TCRalphabeta/CD19-depleted stem cell transplant. The V call is TRBV30, the J call TRBJ2-3; TRBD1 is a possible D gene (5 bases). The TCR originated in a male patient under 10 years old who had a stem cell transplant for acute myeloid leukemia, so the T cells may come from the graft donor. The CDR3 is CACVFRSTGTQYF. The CDR3 bases are TGTGCCTGCGTTTTCCGGTCCACAGGTACGCAGTATTTT.